One and the same sample provided the 18 T cell receptor beta chains below, sequenced in a study of graft-versus-host responses after intestinal transplantation. These receptors are not linked to any known antigen. Clones were sequenced by immunoSEQ multiplex PCR, and TCRdb holds only the in-frame ones, with some missing. This table holds about 86,000 clones, about 87% found once. The sample consisted of unstimulated CD4+ T cells sorted from spleen or lymph node cells, taken before transplant. These receptors all stem from a human donor who was the organ donor for an intestinal transplant.

This chain uses TRBV6-1 with TRBJ1-1; the match to TRBD1 covers 7 bases. In germline, CDR1 is MNHNS, CDR2 SASEGT. There are 15 residues in the CDR3. V was pared by 4 bases and J by 2 bases, with 7 bases of the junction left unmatched. CDR3 in DNA: TGTGCCAGCAGTGGGTACAGGGGCCGAAACACTGAAGCTTTCTTT. Residues: CASSGYRGRNTEAFF.

The V gene is TRBV19, the J gene TRBJ1-1; D may be TRBD1 (6 bases). CDR3 length: 14 amino acids. The germline gives CDR1 LNHDA, CDR2 SQIVND (reference sequence). Trimming left V 6 bases short and J 11 bases short, with 22 bases between. The CDR3 nucleotides are TGTGCCAGTAGCCACCGCGGGGGGGGGCGAACGGCTTTCTTT. It specifies CASSHRGGGRTAFF.

The V gene is TRBV5-1, the J gene TRBJ2-3; unclear D gene. The length of the CDR3 is 17 residues. The V and J ends lost 4 bases and 2 bases respectively, with 20 bases between them. Germline V gene data show CDR1 as SGHRS and CDR2 as YFSETQ. The CDR3 bases are TGCGCCAGCAGCCGTAGCCATACCTCCGTTTTCACAGATACGCAGTATTTT. Residues: CASSRSHTSVFTDTQYF. Together with reference TRBV5-1 and TRBJ2-3, the CDR3 gives the full variable domain: KAGVTQTPRYLIKTRGQQVTLSCSPISGHRSVSWYQQTPGQGLQFLFEYFSETQRNKGNFPGRFSGRQFSNSRSEMNVSTLELGDSALYLCASSRSHTSVFTDTQYFGPGTRLTVL.

This sequence joins TRBV27 and TRBJ2-3, with 7 bases fitting TRBD1. The CDR3 runs to 14 residues. Per germline, CDR1 MNHEY and CDR2 SMNVEV (reference sequence). V gave up 10 bases and J gave up 1 base; unmatched junction bases: 8. CDR3 amino acids: CATTHRGGTDTQYF. Written as DNA, the CDR3 is TGTGCCACAACTCACAGGGGTGGCACAGATACGCAGTATTTT.

With respect to this clone: One junction end does not reproduce the germline sequence, and a read error may be involved. The chain links TRBV7-7 to TRBJ2-1; the D gene is possibly TRBD2 (5 bases). Germline V lookup: CDR1 SSHAT, CDR2 FNYEAQ (reference sequence). The CDR3 loop spans 13 amino acids. DNA for the CDR3: TGTGCTAGCAGCTACACCGAGCGGCATGAGCAGTTCTTC. Translating it yields CASSYTERHEQFF.

This rearrangement joins TRBV2 to TRBJ2-3, with D uncertain. CDR3 size: 13 residues. Trimming removed 7 bases from V and 1 base from J, with 9 bases in between. Germline CDR1 SNHLY, CDR2 FYNNEI. The CDR3 loop reads CASTAAGTDTQYF. The CDR3, as DNA: TGTGCCAGCACCGCCGCGGGCACAGATACGCAGTATTTT. The whole variable domain, filled in from reference TRBV2 and TRBJ2-3, reads EPEVTQTPSHQVTQMGQEVILRCVPISNHLYFYWYRQILGQKVEFLVSFYNNEISEKSEIFDDQFSVERPDGSNFTLKIRSTKLEDSAMYFCASTAAGTDTQYFGPGTRLTVL.

V and J are TRBV5-1 and TRBJ1-4, with 7 bases that match TRBD1. This CDR3 is built from 15 residues. In germline, CDR1 is SGHRS, CDR2 YFSETQ. The V gene end was trimmed by 4 bases and the J gene end by 3 bases; junction bases not matched to a gene: 6. CDR3: CASSVRDSSNEKLFF. The CDR3 region has the DNA TGCGCCAGCAGCGTCCGGGACAGCTCTAATGAAAAACTGTTTTTT. The variable domain in full, with the rest retrieved from reference TRBV5-1 and TRBJ1-4, is KAGVTQTPRYLIKTRGQQVTLSCSPISGHRSVSWYQQTPGQGLQFLFEYFSETQRNKGNFPGRFSGRQFSNSRSEMNVSTLELGDSALYLCASSVRDSSNEKLFFGSGTQLSVL.

This sequence joins TRBV5-6 and TRBJ2-2; possibly TRBD1 for D (6 bases). V was pared by 4 bases and J by 8 bases, with 21 bases between. The germline V gene has CDR1 SGHDT and CDR2 YYEEEE. The length of the CDR3 is 16 residues. The CDR3 nucleotides are TGTGCCAGCAGCACTGATAGGGGGTCGATTTTTGGGGAGCTGTTTTTT. Amino acids: CASSTDRGSIFGELFF.

The J gene is TRBJ2-1, the V gene TRBV5-6; 8 bases align to TRBD2. V dropped 4 bases and J dropped 2; count of bases not matched to a gene: 2. Looked up from germline, CDR1 is SGHDT and CDR2 is YYEEEE. This CDR3 comprises 14 residues. CDR3 sequence reads: CASSPGLAYNEQFF. Written as DNA, the CDR3 is TGTGCCAGCAGCCCGGGACTAGCCTACAATGAGCAGTTCTTC.

J is TRBJ2-5 and V is TRBV19; 15 bases match TRBD2. This CDR3 has 17 residues. The ends lost 8 bases at V and 4 bases at J; junction bases unmatched: 11. Germline CDR1 reads LNHDA; CDR2 reads SQIVND (reference sequence). For the CDR3, the DNA is TGTGCCAGTCCCCAGCCCTCGGGACTAGCGGGAGGAGAGACCCAGTACTTC. It encodes CASPQPSGLAGGETQYF.

Details on this clone: Germline is not matched at one junction end, which may reflect a read error. The V and J genes are TRBV5-1 and TRBJ2-3; possible D gene TRBD1, 6 bases. From germline, CDR1 is SGHRS and CDR2 YFSETQ. This CDR3 region has 15 residues. The CDR3 nucleotides read TGCACCAGCAGCTTAACAACAGGGTTCTCAGATACGCAGTATTTT. Translated, it gives CTSSLTTGFSDTQYF.

The chain links TRBV19 to TRBJ1-5; the match to TRBD1 covers 7 bases. CDR1 and CDR2 (germline): LNHDA, SQIVND (reference sequence). The CDR3 has 14 residues. J gave up 7 bases and V 7 bases, and 10 bases lay outside the gene matches. CDR3 bases: TGTGCCAGTATTGGCAGGGGGATGGGACAGCCCCAGCATTTT. Its translation is CASIGRGMGQPQHF.

The chain links TRBV7-2 to TRBJ2-1; 7 nucleotides align to TRBD2. CDR1 and CDR2 (germline): SGHTA, FQGNSA. The CDR3 length is 15 residues. Trimming took 2 bases from V and 9 from J; bases not matched to a gene: 10. The chain's CDR3 is CASSLWGGGDPEQFF. CDR3 DNA sequence: TGTGCCAGCAGCTTATGGGGGGGAGGGGACCCTGAGCAGTTCTTC.

V gene TRBV6-1 combines with J gene TRBJ1-1, with a tentative D call TRBD1 (6 bases). Germline loops: CDR1 MNHNS, CDR2 SASEGT. The CDR3 length is 13 residues. The ends were cut back, 6 bases at V and 0 bases at J, with 8 bases in the middle. The CDR3 coding sequence is TGTGCCAGCAGGGGACAAATGAACACTGAAGCTTTCTTT. This translates into CASRGQMNTEAFF.

The genes are TRBV5-1 and TRBJ1-1; TRBD1 matches at 10 bases. Trimming at V came to 5 bases and at J to 9 bases, leaving 10 bases not matched to a gene. The CDR3 covers 14 residues. Germline CDR1 is SGHRS and CDR2 is YFSETQ. CDR3 region: CASSWGQGKSQAFF. The CDR3 DNA follows: TGCGCCAGCAGTTGGGGACAGGGGAAAAGCCAAGCTTTCTTT.

The chain joins TRBV2 to TRBJ2-1, with 9 bases identical to TRBD2. Germline values: CDR1 SNHLY, CDR2 FYNNEI. With V trimmed by 9 bases and J by 6 bases, 12 bases remained unmatched. The CDR3 covers 15 residues. The CDR3 bases are TGTGCCAGTGAGGGGCCGGGACTAGCCTCCAATGAGCAGTTCTTC. Amino acid sequence: CASEGPGLASNEQFF.

The chain recombines TRBV23-1 with TRBJ2-5; 8 nucleotides line up with TRBD2. TRBV23-1 is an open reading frame whose function is uncertain. The CDR3 has 18 residues. V lost 9 bases to trimming and J lost 2 bases; unmatched junction nucleotides: 20. For the CDR3, the DNA is TGCGCCAGACCCCCAAGATTTCTAGCGGGCGAAACTCAAGAGACCCAGTACTTC. This codes for CARPPRFLAGETQETQYF.

The chain joins TRBV7-2 to TRBJ1-6, with TRBD1 as a possible D gene (6 bases). CDR3 length: 15 residues. Between the trimmed V and J ends, which lost 5 bases and 7 bases, there was a span of 15 bases. Germline-derived CDR1 and CDR2 are SGHTA and FQGNSA. CDR3 bases: TGTGCCAGCAGCCGACCCTTCGGACAGAATTCACCCCTCCACTTT. Translated: CASSRPFGQNSPLHF.